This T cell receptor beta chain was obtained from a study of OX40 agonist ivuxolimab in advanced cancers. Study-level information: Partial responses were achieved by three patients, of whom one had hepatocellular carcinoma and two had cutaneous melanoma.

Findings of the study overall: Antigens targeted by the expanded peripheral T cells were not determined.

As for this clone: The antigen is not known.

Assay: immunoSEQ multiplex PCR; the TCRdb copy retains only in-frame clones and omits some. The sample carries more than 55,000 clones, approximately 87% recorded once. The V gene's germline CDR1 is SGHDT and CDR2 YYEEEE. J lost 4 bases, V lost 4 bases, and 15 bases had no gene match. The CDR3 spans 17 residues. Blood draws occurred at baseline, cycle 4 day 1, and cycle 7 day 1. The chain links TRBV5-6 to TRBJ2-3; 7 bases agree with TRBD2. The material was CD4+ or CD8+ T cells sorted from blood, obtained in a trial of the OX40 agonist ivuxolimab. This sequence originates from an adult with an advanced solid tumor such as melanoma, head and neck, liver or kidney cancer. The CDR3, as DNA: TGTGCCAGCAGCCCCTGGGATGCGGGAGTCCCCCCAGATACGCAGTATTTT. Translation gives CASSPWDAGVPPDTQYF.